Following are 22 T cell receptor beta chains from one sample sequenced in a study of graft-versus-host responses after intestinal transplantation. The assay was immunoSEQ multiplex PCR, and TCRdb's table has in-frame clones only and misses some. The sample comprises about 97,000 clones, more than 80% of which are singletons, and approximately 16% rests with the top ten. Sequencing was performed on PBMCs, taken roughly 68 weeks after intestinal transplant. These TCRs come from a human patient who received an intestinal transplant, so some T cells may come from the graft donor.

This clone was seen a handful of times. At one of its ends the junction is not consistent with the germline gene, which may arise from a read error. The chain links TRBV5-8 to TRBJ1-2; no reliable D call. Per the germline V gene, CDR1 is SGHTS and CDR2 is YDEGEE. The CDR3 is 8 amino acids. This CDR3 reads CASSLAVF. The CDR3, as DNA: TGTGCCAGCAGCTTGGCCGTCTTC.

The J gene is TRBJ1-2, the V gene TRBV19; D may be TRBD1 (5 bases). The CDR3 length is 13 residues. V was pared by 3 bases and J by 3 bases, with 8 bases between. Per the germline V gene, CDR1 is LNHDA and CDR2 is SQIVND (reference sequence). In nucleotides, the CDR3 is TGTGCCAGTAGTATCCAGGGCCACTATGGCTACACCTTC. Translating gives CASSIQGHYGYTF.

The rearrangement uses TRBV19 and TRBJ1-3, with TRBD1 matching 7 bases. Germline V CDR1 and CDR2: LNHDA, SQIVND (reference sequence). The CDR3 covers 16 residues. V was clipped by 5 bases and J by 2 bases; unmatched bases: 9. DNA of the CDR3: TGTGCCAGTAGTCCGCTATGGGACAGAACTGGAAACACCATATATTTT. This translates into CASSPLWDRTGNTIYF.

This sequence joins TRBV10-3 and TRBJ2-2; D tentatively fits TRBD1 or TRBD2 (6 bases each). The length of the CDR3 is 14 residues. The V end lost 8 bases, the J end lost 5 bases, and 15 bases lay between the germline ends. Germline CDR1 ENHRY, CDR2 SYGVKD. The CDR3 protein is CAISGGRGTGELFF. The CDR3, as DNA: TGTGCCATCTCCGGGGGCCGGGGGACCGGGGAGCTGTTTTTT.

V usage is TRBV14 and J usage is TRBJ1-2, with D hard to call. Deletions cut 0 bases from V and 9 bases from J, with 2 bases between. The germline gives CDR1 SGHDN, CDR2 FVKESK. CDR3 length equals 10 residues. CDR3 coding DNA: TGTGCCAGCAGCCAAGATAGCTACACCTTC. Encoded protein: CASSQDSYTF. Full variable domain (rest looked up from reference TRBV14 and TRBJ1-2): EAGVTQFPSHSVIEKGQTVTLRCDPISGHDNLYWYRRVMGKEIKFLLHFVKESKQDESGMPNNRFLAERTGGTYSTLKVQPAELEDSGVYFCASSQDSYTFGSGTRLTVV.

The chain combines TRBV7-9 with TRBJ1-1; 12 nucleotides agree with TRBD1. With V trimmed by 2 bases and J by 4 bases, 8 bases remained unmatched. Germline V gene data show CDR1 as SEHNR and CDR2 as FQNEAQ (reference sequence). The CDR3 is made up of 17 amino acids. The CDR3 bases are TGTGCCAGCAGCTTATCCCGGATGGGACAGGGGGCCACTGAAGCTTTCTTT. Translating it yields CASSLSRMGQGATEAFF. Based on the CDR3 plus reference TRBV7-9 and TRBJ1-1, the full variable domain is DTGVSQNPRHKITKRGQNVTFRCDPISEHNRLYWYRQTLGQGPEFLTYFQNEAQLEKSRLLSDRFSAERPKGSFSTLEIQRTEQGDSAMYLCASSLSRMGQGATEAFFGQGTRLTVV.

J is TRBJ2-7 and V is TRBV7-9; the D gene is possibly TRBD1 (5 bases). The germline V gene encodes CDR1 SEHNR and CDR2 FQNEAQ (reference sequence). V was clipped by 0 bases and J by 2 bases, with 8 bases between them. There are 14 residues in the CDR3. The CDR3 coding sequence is TGTGCCAGCAGCTTAGCGGGCAGGGCCTACGAGCAGTACTTC. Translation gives CASSLAGRAYEQYF. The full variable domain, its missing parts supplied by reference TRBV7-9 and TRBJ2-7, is DTGVSQNPRHKITKRGQNVTFRCDPISEHNRLYWYRQTLGQGPEFLTYFQNEAQLEKSRLLSDRFSAERPKGSFSTLEIQRTEQGDSAMYLCASSLAGRAYEQYFGPGTRLTVT.

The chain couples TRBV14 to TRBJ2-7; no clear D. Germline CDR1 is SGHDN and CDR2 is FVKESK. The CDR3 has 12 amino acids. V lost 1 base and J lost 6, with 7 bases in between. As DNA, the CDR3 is TGTGCCAGCAGCCAAGTTATAAGCGAGCAGTACTTC. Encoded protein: CASSQVISEQYF. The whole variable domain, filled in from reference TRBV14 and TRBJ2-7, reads EAGVTQFPSHSVIEKGQTVTLRCDPISGHDNLYWYRRVMGKEIKFLLHFVKESKQDESGMPNNRFLAERTGGTYSTLKVQPAELEDSGVYFCASSQVISEQYFGPGTRLTVT.

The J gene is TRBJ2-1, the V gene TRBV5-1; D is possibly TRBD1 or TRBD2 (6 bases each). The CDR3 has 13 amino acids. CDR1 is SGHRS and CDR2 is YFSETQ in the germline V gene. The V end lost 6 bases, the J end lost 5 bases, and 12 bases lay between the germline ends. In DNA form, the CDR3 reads TGCGCCAGCACCCTAGGGGGGAACAATGAGCAGTTCTTC. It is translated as CASTLGGNNEQFF.

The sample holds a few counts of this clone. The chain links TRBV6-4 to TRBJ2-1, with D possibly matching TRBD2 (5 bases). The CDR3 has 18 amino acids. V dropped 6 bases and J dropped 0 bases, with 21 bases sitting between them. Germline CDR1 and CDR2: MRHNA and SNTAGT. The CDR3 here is CASRGSEGILGSYNEQFF. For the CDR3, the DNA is TGTGCCAGCAGGGGTAGCGAGGGTATCCTGGGCTCCTACAATGAGCAGTTCTTC.

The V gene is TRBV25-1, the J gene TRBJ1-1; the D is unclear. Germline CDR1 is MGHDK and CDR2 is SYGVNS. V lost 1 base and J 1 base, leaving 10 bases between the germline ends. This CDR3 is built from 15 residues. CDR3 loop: CASSEFGPPNTEAFF. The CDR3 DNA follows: TGTGCCAGCAGTGAATTCGGCCCACCGAACACTGAAGCTTTCTTT. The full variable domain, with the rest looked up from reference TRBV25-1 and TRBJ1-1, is EADIYQTPRYLVIGTGKKITLECSQTMGHDKMYWYQQDPGMELHLIHYSYGVNSTEKGDLSSESTVSRIRTEHFPLTLESARPSHTSQYLCASSEFGPPNTEAFFGQGTRLTVV.

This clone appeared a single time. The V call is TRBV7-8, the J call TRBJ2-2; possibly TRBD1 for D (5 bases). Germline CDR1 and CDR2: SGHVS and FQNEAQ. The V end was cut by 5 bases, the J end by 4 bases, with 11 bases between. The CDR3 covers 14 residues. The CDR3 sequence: CASSVTEFTGELFF. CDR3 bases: TGTGCCAGCAGCGTGACAGAGTTCACCGGGGAGCTGTTTTTT. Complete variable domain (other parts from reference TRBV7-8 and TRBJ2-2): GAGVSQSPRYKVAKRGQDVALRCDPISGHVSLFWYQQALGQGPEFLTYFQNEAQLDKSGLPSDRFFAERPEGSVSTLKIQRTQQEDSAVYLCASSVTEFTGELFFGEGSRLTVL.

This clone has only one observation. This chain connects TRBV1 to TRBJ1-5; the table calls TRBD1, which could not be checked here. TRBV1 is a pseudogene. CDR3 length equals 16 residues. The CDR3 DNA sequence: TGCACCAGCAGCCAAGATTGGAGCAGGGTAGATCAGCCCCAGCATTTT. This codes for CTSSQDWSRVDQPQHF.

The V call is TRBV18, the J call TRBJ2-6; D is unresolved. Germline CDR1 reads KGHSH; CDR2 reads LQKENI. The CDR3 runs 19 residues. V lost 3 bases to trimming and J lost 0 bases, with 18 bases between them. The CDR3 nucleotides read TGTGCCAGCTCACCTTATAGGATCCCCCTTAGCTCTGGGGCCAACGTCCTGACTTTC. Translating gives CASSPYRIPLSSGANVLTF.

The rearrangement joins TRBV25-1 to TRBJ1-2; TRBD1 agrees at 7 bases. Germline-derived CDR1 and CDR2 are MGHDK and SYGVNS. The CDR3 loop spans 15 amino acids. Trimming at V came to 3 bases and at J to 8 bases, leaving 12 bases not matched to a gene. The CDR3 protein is CASSDSRQGSKGYTF. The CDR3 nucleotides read TGTGCCAGCAGTGACAGTCGACAGGGCTCTAAAGGCTACACCTTC.

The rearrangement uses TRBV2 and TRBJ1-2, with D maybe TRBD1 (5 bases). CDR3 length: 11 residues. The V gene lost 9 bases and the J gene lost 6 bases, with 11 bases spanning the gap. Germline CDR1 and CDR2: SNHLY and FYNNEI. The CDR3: CARDSDDGYTF. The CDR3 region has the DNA TGTGCCAGAGACAGCGATGATGGCTACACCTTC.

CDR3 sequence (DNA): TGTGCCATCAGGAAAGGATACGAGCAGTACTTC. Translated, it gives CAIRKGYEQYF. The rearrangement joins TRBV10-3 to TRBJ2-7; no clear D. This CDR3 has 11 residues. Germline-derived CDR1 and CDR2 are ENHRY and SYGVKD. V dropped 6 bases and J dropped 4 bases, with 7 bases sitting between them.

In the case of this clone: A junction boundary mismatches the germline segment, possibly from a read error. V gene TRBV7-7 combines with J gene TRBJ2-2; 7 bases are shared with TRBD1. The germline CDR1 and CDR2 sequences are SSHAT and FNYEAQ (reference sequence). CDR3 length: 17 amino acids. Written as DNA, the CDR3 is TGTGCTAGCAGCCCTTATACAGGGGCGCTGAACACCGGGGAGCTGTTTTTT. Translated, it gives CASSPYTGALNTGELFF.

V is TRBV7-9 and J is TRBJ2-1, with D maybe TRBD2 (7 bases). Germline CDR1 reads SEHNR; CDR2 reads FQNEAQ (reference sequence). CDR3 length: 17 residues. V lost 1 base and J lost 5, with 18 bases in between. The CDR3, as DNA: TGTGCCAGCAGCTTAGTTGTATTTGGGGGGGCCAACAATGAGCAGTTCTTC. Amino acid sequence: CASSLVVFGGANNEQFF.

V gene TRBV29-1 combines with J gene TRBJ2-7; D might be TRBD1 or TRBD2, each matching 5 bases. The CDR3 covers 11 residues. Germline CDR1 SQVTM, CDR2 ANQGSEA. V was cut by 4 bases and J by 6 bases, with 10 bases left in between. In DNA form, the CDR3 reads TGCAGCGTTGTGGGGGAAGGCGAGCAGTACTTC. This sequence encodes CSVVGEGEQYF.

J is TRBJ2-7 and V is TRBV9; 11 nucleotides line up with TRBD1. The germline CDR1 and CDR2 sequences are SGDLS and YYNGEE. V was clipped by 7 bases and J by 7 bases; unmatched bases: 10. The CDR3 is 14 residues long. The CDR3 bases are TGTGCCAGCGCCACGGGGACAGGGGGAGGTGAGCAGTACTTC. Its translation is CASATGTGGGEQYF.

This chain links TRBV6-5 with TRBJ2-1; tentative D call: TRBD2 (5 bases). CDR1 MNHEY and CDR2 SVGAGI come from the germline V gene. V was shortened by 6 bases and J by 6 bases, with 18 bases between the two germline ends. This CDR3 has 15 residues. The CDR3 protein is CASSPRDPPVNEQFF. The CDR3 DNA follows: TGTGCCAGCAGCCCACGGGATCCACCTGTCAATGAGCAGTTCTTC.